This T cell receptor (beta chain) came from a study of molecular identifiers for immune sequencing clone quantification (dated by TCRdb to the late 2010s). About the investigation overall: For a replicate experiment, RNA from roughly 20,000 or 100,000 naive CD8 T cells was divided into five aliquots, and four of the five aliquots were sequenced. CD8 T cells were used in a methods study to benchmark molecular-identifier clustering-based TCR repertoire sequencing (MIDCIRS) and TCR RNA copy counting. Overall study results and their limits: Naive libraries contained spiked-in Jurkat TCR RNA (approximately ten copies' worth), which is not part of the donor repertoire. Without barcode sub-clustering, chimeric consensus sequences inflated TCR diversity; chimeras reached as high as 47%. Highly expanded clone sizes could be underestimated because identical TCR molecules may share a barcode. Even against a background of roughly 1 million naive CD8 T cells, spiked-in Jurkat TCR RNA amounting to a single cell's worth was reported to be detectable. Clones above 20 RNA copies held over 99% of molecules in CMV-specific effector cells but under 1% in naive cells. Modeling estimated roughly 3 recovered TCR RNA copies per cell, compared with about ten by digital PCR, which implies about 30% capture efficiency.

The junction shows trimming of 5 bases on V and 4 bases on J, plus 11 bases between the germline ends. Reading from cysteine to phenylalanine, the CDR3 counts 14 amino acids. Just CDR3 DNA is preserved here, 42 bases in frame from base 1. Library prep was done by PCR. The instrument given in TCRdb is Illumina HiSeq 4000. Bulk TCR libraries were made following a previously described method, with the TCR primers given in Table S5. Purification of total RNA was performed with the Qiagen AllPrep DNA/RNA kit. Before analysis, reads from multiple sequencing runs of one library were combined. Concerning the study's data processing: Reads were retained only if their TCR constant sequence matched exactly, and those retained reads were trimmed to 150 nt and grouped according to their 12-nt molecular barcodes. Reads in each barcode group were sub-clustered using a 15% Levenshtein threshold, and a quality-weighted consensus sequence was built for each RNA molecule. Non-functional sequences were discarded, and so were lower-count sequences lying one edit away from another sequence. Based on fitting two negative binomial distributions, any barcode sub-cluster with under 20% of the maximum read count was discarded. TCRdb reanalyzed the raw reads on its own, using fastp at Q25 for trimming and MiXCR for clone calling, and kept in-frame beta chains. Each entry is one CDR3 protein sequence, shown with its most common DNA and genes. TCRdb's processing, not the authors' own work, is the source of the V and J calls. The sample table shows approximately 550,000 distinct CDR3 sequences, and around 21% are seen once. The ten top clones hold about 0.84% of the sample.

Libraries of naive CD8 T cells were generated from around 20,000 to 990,000 sorted cells, with 10%, 30% or 50% of the purified RNA used. On a BD FACSAria II, naive CD8 T cells were FACS-sorted as CD8+CD4-CCR7+CD45RA+ and collected into RLT Plus buffer. Detection sensitivity was tested by spiking Jurkat RNA equal to roughly ten TCR copies' worth into samples containing roughly 17,000-1,100,000 naive CD8 T cells. CD8 T cells were enriched using RosetteSep CD8+ T Cell Enrichment Cocktail and Ficoll-Paque, and the enriched cells then underwent ACK red cell lysis. Turning to this clonotype: The specificity of this receptor is unknown. No base-level quality is on record; no much larger clone is a single base apart.

Recombination connected TRBV12-3 or TRBV12-4 to TRBJ2-2; no D gene is confidently identified. Sequenced input: naive CD8+ T cells from blood, with Jurkat cell RNA spiked in. This sample's cell subset or site label indicates: FACS-sorted CD8+CD4-CCR7+CD45RA+ naive T cells. This sequence was found in a human donor in good health. Some libraries in this study had Jurkat cell RNA spiked in. The CDR3 amino acid sequence is: CASSMDGTTGELFF. The nucleotide sequence is TGTGCCAGCAGTATGGACGGAACCACCGGGGAGCTGTTTTTT.